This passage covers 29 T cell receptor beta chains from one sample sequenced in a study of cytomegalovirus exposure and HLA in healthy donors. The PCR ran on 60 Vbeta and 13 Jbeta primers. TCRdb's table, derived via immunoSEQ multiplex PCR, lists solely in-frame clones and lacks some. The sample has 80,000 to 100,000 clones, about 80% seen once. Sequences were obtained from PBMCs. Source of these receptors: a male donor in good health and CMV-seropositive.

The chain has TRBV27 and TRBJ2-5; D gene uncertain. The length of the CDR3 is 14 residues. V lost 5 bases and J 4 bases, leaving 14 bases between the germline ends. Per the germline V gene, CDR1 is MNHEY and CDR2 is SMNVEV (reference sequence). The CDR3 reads CASSLRQTRETQYF. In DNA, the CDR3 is TGTGCCAGCAGTCTCAGACAAACTCGAGAGACCCAGTACTTC.

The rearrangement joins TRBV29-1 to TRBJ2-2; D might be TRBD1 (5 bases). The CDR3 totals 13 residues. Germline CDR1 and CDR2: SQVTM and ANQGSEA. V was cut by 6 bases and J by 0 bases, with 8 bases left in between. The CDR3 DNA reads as TGCAGCGTCGCAGGGTCGAACACCGGGGAGCTGTTTTTT. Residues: CSVAGSNTGELFF.

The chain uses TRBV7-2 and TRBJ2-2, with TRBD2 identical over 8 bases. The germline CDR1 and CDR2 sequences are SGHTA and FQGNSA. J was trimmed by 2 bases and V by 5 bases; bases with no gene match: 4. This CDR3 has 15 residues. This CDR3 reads CASSLSGANTGELFF. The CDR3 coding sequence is TGTGCCAGCAGCCTTAGCGGGGCTAACACCGGGGAGCTGTTTTTT.

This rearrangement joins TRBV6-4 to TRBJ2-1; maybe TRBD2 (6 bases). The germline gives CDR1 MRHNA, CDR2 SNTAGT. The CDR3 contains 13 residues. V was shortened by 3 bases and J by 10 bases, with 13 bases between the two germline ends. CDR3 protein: CASSEAAGTEQFF. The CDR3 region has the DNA TGTGCCAGCAGTGAAGCGGCGGGAACCGAGCAGTTCTTC.

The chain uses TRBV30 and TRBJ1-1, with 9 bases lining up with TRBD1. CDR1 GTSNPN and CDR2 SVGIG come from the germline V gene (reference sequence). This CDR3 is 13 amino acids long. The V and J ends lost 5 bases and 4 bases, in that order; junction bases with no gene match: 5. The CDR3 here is CAWGTGGGTEAFF. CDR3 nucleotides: TGTGCCTGGGGTACAGGGGGCGGCACTGAAGCTTTCTTT.

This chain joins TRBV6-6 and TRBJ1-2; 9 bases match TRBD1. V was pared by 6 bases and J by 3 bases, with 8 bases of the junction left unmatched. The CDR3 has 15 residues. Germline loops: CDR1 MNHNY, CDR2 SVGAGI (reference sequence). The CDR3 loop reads CASSHPDRGDYGYTF. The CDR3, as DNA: TGTGCCAGCAGCCACCCTGACAGGGGGGACTATGGCTACACCTTC.

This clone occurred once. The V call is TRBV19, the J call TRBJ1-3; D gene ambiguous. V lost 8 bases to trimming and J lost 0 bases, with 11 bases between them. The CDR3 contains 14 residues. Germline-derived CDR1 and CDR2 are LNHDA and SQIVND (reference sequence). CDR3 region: CASHPAISGNTIYF. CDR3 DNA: TGTGCCAGTCACCCAGCGATCTCTGGAAACACCATATATTTT.

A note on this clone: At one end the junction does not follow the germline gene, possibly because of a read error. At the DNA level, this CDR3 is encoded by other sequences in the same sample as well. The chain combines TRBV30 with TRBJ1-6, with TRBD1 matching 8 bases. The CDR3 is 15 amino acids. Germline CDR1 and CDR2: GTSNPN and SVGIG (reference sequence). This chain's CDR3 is CAWSGQGSFNSPLHF. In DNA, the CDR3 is TGTGCCTGGAGTGGACAGGGGAGCTTTAATTCCCCCCTCCACTTT.

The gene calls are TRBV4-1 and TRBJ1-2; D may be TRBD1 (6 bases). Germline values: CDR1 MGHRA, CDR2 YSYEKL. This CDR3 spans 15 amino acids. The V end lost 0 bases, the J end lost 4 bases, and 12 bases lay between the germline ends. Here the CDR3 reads CASSQDKNRVYGYTF. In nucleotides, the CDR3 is TGCGCCAGCAGCCAAGATAAGAACAGGGTCTATGGCTACACCTTC.

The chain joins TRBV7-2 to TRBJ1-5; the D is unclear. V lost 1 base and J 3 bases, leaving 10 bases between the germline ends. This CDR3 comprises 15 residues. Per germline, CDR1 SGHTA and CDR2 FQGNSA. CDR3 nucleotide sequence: TGTGCCAGCAGCTTAGTGGCTTCCATCAATCAGCCCCAGCATTTT. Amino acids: CASSLVASINQPQHF. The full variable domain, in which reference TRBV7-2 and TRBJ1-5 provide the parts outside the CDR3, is GAGVSQSPSNKVTEKGKDVELRCDPISGHTALYWYRQSLGQGLEFLIYFQGNSAPDKSGLPSDRFSAERTGGSVSTLTIQRTQQEDSAVYLCASSLVASINQPQHFGDGTRLSIL.

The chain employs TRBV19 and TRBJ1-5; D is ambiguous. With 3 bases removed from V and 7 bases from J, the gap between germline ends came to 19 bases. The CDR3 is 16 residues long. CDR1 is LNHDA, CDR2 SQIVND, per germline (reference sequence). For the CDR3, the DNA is TGTGCCAGTAGTATCGGAGCCACCGGGTCATGGCAGCCCCAGCATTTT. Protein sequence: CASSIGATGSWQPQHF.

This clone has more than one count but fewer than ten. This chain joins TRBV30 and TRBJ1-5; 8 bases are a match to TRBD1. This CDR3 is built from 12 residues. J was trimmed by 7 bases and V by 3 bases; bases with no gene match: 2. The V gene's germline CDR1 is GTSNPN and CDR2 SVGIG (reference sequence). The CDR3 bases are TGTGCCTGGAGACGACAGGGGCAGCCCCAGCATTTT. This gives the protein CAWRRQGQPQHF.

The DNA for the CDR3 is TGTGCCAGCAGCCTCCTGACTAGGGGCTCCTACGAGCAGTACTTC. Its translation is CASSLLTRGSYEQYF. The chain carries TRBV13 and TRBJ2-7, with D possibly matching TRBD2 (6 bases). Germline CDR1 PRHDT, CDR2 FYEKMQ (reference sequence). The ends were cut back, 5 bases at V and 0 bases at J, with 14 bases in the middle. The CDR3 length is 15 residues.

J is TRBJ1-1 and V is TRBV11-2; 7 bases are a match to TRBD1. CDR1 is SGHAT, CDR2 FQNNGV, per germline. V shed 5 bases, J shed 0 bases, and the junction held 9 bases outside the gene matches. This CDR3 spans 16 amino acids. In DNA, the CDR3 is TGTGCCAGCAGCCGAGGCTCCGGGACAGTGAACACTGAAGCTTTCTTT. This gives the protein CASSRGSGTVNTEAFF.

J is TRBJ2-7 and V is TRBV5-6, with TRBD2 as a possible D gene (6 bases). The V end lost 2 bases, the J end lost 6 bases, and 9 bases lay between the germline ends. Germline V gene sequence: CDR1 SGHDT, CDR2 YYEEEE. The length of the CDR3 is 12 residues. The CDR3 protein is CASSLTAGEQYF. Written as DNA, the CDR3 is TGTGCCAGCAGCTTAACAGCGGGCGAGCAGTACTTC.

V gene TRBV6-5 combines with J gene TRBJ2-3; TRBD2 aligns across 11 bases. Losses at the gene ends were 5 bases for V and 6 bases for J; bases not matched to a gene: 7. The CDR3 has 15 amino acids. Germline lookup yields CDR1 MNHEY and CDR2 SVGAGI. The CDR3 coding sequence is TGTGCCAGCAGTCCGACGCTAGCGGGGGGTGATACGCAGTATTTT. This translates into CASSPTLAGGDTQYF.

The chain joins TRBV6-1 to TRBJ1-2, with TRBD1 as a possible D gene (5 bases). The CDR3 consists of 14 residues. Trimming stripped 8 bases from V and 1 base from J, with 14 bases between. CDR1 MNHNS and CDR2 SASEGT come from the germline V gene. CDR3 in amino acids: CASGGAGLNYGYTF. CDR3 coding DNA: TGTGCCAGCGGAGGGGCCGGCCTTAACTATGGCTACACCTTC.

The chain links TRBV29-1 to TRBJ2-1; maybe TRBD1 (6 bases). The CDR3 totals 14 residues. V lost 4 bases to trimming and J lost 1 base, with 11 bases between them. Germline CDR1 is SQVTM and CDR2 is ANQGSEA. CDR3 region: CSVVVGTSYNEQFF. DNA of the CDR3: TGCAGCGTTGTTGTGGGGACATCCTACAATGAGCAGTTCTTC.

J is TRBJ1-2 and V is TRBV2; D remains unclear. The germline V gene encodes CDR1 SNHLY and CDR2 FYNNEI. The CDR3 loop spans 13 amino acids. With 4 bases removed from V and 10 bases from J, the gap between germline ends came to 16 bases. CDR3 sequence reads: CASSGTTSGVYTF. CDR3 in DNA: TGTGCCAGCAGTGGTACCACCTCCGGTGTCTACACCTTC.

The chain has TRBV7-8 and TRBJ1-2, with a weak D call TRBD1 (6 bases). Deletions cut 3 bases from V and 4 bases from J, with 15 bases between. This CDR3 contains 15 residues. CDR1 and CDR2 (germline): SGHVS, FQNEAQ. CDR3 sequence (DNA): TGTGCCAGCAGCTTCGAGGGGACCAGGGGCTATGGCTACACCTTC. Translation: CASSFEGTRGYGYTF.

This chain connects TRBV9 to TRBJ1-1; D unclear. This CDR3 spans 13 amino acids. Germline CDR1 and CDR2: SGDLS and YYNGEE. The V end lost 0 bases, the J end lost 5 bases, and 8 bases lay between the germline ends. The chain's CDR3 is CASSVESGTEAFF. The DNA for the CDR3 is TGTGCCAGCAGCGTAGAGTCCGGGACTGAAGCTTTCTTT. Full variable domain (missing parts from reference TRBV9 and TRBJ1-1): DSGVTQTPKHLITATGQRVTLRCSPRSGDLSVYWYQQSLDQGLQFLIQYYNGEERAKGNILERFSAQQFPDLHSELNLSSLELGDSALYFCASSVESGTEAFFGQGTRLTVV.

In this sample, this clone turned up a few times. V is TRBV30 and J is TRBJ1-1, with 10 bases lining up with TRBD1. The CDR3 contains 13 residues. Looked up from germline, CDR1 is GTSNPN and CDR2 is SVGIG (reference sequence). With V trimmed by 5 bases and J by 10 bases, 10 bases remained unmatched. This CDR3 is CAWAGQGNGVAFF. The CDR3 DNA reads TGTGCCTGGGCGGGACAGGGGAACGGGGTAGCTTTCTTT.

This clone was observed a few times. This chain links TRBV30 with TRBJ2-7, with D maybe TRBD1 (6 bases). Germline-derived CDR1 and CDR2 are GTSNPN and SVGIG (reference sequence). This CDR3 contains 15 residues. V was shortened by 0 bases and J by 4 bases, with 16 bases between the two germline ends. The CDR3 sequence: CAWSVPGQSRYEQYF. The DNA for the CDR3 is TGTGCCTGGAGTGTACCCGGACAGAGTAGGTACGAGCAGTACTTC.

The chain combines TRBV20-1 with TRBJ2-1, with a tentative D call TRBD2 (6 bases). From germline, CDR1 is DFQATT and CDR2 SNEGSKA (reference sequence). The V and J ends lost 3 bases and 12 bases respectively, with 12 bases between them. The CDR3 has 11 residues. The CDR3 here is CSASPRRGQFF. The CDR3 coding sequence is TGCAGTGCTAGTCCGAGGCGGGGGCAGTTCTTC.

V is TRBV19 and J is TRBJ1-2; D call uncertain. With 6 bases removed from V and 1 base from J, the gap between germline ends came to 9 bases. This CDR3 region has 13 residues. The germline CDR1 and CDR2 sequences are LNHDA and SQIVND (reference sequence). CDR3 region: CASSPRHNYGYTF. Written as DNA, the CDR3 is TGTGCCAGTAGCCCACGACATAACTATGGCTACACCTTC.

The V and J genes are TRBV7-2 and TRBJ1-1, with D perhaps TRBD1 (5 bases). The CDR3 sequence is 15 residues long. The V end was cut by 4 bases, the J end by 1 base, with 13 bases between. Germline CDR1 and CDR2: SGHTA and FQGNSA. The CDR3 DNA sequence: TGTGCCAGCAGCTCCCGGGGACTGAGGAACACTGAAGCTTTCTTT. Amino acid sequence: CASSSRGLRNTEAFF.

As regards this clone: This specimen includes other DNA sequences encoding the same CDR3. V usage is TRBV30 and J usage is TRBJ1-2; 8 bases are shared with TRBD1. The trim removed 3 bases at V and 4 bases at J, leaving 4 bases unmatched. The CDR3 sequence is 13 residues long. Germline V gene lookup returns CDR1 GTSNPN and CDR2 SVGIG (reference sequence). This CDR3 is CAWSVGQGYGYTF. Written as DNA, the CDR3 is TGTGCCTGGAGCGTCGGACAGGGCTATGGCTACACCTTC.

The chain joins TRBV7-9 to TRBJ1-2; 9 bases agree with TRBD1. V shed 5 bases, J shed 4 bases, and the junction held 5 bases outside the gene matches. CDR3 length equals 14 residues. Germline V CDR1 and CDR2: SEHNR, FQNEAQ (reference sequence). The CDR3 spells CASSAGQGTYGYTF. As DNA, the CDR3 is TGTGCCAGCAGCGCCGGACAGGGGACCTATGGCTACACCTTC.

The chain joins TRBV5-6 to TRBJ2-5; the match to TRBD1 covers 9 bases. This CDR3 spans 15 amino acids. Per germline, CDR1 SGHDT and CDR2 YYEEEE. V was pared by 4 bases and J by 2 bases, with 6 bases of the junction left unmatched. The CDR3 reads CASSGIGTGQETQYF. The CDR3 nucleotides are TGTGCCAGCAGCGGAATCGGGACAGGGCAAGAGACCCAGTACTTC.